These T cell receptor beta chains were read from a single sample in a study of shared clonotypes between healthy human individuals. Libraries were prepared by immunoSEQ multiplex PCR; TCRdb keeps only in-frame clonotypes and omits some of them. Of about 2 million clones detected, 95% appear once; the ten largest clones hold more than 0.1%. The material sequenced was naive CD4+ T cells sorted from blood. These receptors all stem from a man between 18 and 29 years old in good health. Both conserved end residues are part of each CDR3.

TRBV7-8	TRBJ1-4	CASSPRTGVNEKLFF
TRBV5-1	TRBJ2-5	CASSLGDTRETQYF
TRBV4-1	TRBJ2-1	CASSQADRGYYNEQFF
TRBV27	TRBJ2-7	CASSLAGGLYEQYF
TRBV6-1	TRBJ2-7	CASSEAAAYEQYF
TRBV5-1	TRBJ2-3	CASSLLSSGGLTDTQYF
TRBV7-9	TRBJ1-3	CASSLLGVFSGNTIYF
TRBV28	TRBJ1-1	CASSYGQARNTEAFF
TRBV5-6	TRBJ2-3	CASSLAGADTQYF
TRBV4-1	TRBJ2-7	CASSQAPLTSGGNEQYF
TRBV12-2	TRBJ1-2	CASRLPRNHGYTF
TRBV9	TRBJ2-7	CASSVHSGSYEQYF
TRBV18	TRBJ1-2	CASSPRGDLYGYTF
TRBV28	TRBJ1-6	CASTNEQGLDSPLHF
TRBV7-2	TRBJ2-1	CASSVTSGGSSYNEQFF
TRBV6-5	TRBJ2-3	CASSRTGGDTQYF
TRBV18	TRBJ2-5	CASSRDRIQETQYF
TRBV30	TRBJ1-4	CAWSQHGTLAYNEKLFF
TRBV11-2	TRBJ1-6	CASGPDRLSPLHF
TRBV9	TRBJ2-1	CASSVAGQTSGSGEQFF
TRBV28	TRBJ1-4	CASSLSRIEKLFF
TRBV5-4	TRBJ2-6	CASSLVGRTDGSGANVLTF
TRBV6-5	TRBJ2-7	CASGLSYEQYF
TRBV2	TRBJ1-5	CASNQELRNQPQHF
TRBV6-6	TRBJ1-2	CASSRQGPGLMGTF
TRBV9	TRBJ2-2	CASSADRVDTGELFF
TRBV28	TRBJ1-5	CASMAGTQSNQPQHF
TRBV27	TRBJ1-2	CASSWGQSYGYTF
TRBV18	TRBJ2-1	CASSPTSASSYNEQFF
TRBV7-9	TRBJ2-6	CASSPPRSGANVLTF
TRBV23-1	TRBJ1-6	CASSTRPTGRCSPLHF
TRBV2	TRBJ2-1	CASRVFTSYGEQFF
TRBV4-1	TRBJ1-6	CASTQTGDDSPLHF
TRBV5-1	TRBJ2-5	CASSLAGQGQETQYF
TRBV4-1	TRBJ2-5	CASSQGDSIQGTQYF
TRBV2	TRBJ1-6	CASSRADLGNSPLHF
TRBV5-1	TRBJ2-5	CASSLYLQETQYF
TRBV28	TRBJ1-5	CASSLGPTRGQPQHF
TRBV7-9	TRBJ2-3	CASSPSSGGWADTQYF
TRBV5-6	TRBJ2-7	CASSRDSQVPYEQYF
TRBV10-3	TRBJ2-2	CAIGPEANTGELFF
TRBV7-6	TRBJ1-2	CASSPVRGLNYGYTF
TRBV9	TRBJ2-1	CASSVETSGSNEQFF
TRBV7-2	TRBJ2-7	CASSLAGRPTEQYF
TRBV6-6	TRBJ2-2	CAYRQGSVGELFF
TRBV5-6	TRBJ1-4	CASTLGGNEKLFF
TRBV5-1	TRBJ2-7	CASSLNPSGAYEQYF
TRBV5-1	TRBJ1-2	CASSPGPADGYTF
TRBV30	TRBJ2-5	CACPRGGGMGETQYF
TRBV4-1	TRBJ2-1	CASRDTGTSSYNEQFF
TRBV6-1	TRBJ1-1	CASSEFRQGSGMNTEAFF
TRBV30	TRBJ1-4	CAWRQTTNEKLFF
TRBV7-6	TRBJ2-5	CASSFRTSGAETQYF
TRBV7-8	TRBJ2-7	CASSLGREGPYEQYF
TRBV6-1	TRBJ1-5	CASSESPRGVNQPQHF
TRBV19	TRBJ2-1	CASSIASGSIREQFF
TRBV19	TRBJ2-3	CASSIILAGTDTQYF
TRBV2	TRBJ2-7	CASRSTGVEQYF
TRBV7-2	TRBJ2-7	CASPLGTGARSYEQYF